These 22 T cell receptor beta chains were all obtained from the same sample, sequenced in a study of shared clonotypes between healthy human individuals. This table comes from immunoSEQ multiplex PCR, and its TCRdb copy is limited to in-frame clones, with some not included. The sample yields 2 million or so clones, 95% seen once. Input material: naive CD4+ T cells sorted from blood. Regarding subset: CD45RA+ positively selected. The receptors here all came from a man aged 18 to 30 in good health.

This chain links TRBV5-3 with TRBJ2-7, with D possibly TRBD1 on 6 matching bases. TRBV5-3 is known as an ORF, though its function is uncertain. The V end was cut by 0 bases, the J end by 3 bases, with 10 bases between. The length of the CDR3 is 14 residues. The CDR3 nucleotides read TGTGCCAGAAGCTTGGGCACAGGGAACTACGAGCAGTACTTC. It encodes CARSLGTGNYEQYF.

This rearrangement joins TRBV4-1 to TRBJ1-5; perhaps TRBD1 as D (5 bases). The ends were cut back, 0 bases at V and 7 bases at J, with 16 bases in the middle. Germline-derived CDR1 and CDR2 are MGHRA and YSYEKL. This CDR3 has 16 amino acids. The CDR3: CASSQEHTGPWQPQHF. The DNA for the CDR3 is TGCGCCAGCAGCCAAGAGCACACGGGACCCTGGCAGCCCCAGCATTTT.

On this clone itself: The same CDR3 can be traced to other DNA sequences in this sample. The chain couples TRBV28 to TRBJ1-2; 8 bases agree with TRBD1. V dropped 4 bases and J dropped 8; count of bases not matched to a gene: 3. Germline V gene lookup returns CDR1 MDHEN and CDR2 SYDVKM. The CDR3 length is 12 residues. This chain's CDR3 is CASSSGQGGYTF. The CDR3 DNA sequence: TGTGCCAGCAGTTCCGGACAGGGCGGCTACACCTTC.

The CDR3 DNA sequence: TGTGCCAGCAGTTTTAGCGGGAAAGGTGAAAAACTGTTTTTT. It is translated as CASSFSGKGEKLFF. The chain has TRBV28 and TRBJ1-4; no clear D. Trimming pared 3 bases from V and 7 bases from J, leaving 12 bases between. The CDR3 has 14 residues. The V gene's germline CDR1 is MDHEN and CDR2 SYDVKM.

The rearrangement uses TRBV10-3 and TRBJ2-6, with D perhaps TRBD1 (5 bases). CDR1 and CDR2 (germline): ENHRY, SYGVKD. Trimming shortened V by 0 bases and J by 0 bases, and 15 bases separated the two germline ends. This CDR3 spans 19 amino acids. The CDR3 DNA reads as TGTGCCATCAGTGAGTCTGCAGGGTTCTCAATCTCTGGGGCCAACGTCCTGACTTTC. It codes for CAISESAGFSISGANVLTF.

This clone was recorded only once. CDR3 loop: CASSLAGDTIQETQYF. CDR3 in DNA: TGCGCCAGCAGCTTGGCCGGGGATACCATCCAAGAGACCCAGTACTTC. The chain couples TRBV5-1 to TRBJ2-5; D perhaps matches TRBD2 (5 bases). There are 16 residues in the CDR3. The V end was cut by 0 bases, the J end by 1 base, with 13 bases between. The germline CDR1 and CDR2 sequences are SGHRS and YFSETQ. The complete variable domain, with remaining parts taken from reference TRBV5-1 and TRBJ2-5, reads KAGVTQTPRYLIKTRGQQVTLSCSPISGHRSVSWYQQTPGQGLQFLFEYFSETQRNKGNFPGRFSGRQFSNSRSEMNVSTLELGDSALYLCASSLAGDTIQETQYFGPGTRLLVL.

The table lists this clone with a count of one. This sequence joins TRBV27 and TRBJ2-7; 12 bases line up with TRBD2. Germline CDR1 is MNHEY and CDR2 is SMNVEV (reference sequence). The CDR3 sequence is 18 residues long. V dropped 3 bases and J dropped 7; count of bases not matched to a gene: 16. The CDR3 DNA is TGTGCCAGCAGTTTTTTCCTCCCATCTAGCGGGGGGGCCTGGGAGCAGTACTTC. Translated, it gives CASSFFLPSSGGAWEQYF.

V is TRBV5-4 and J is TRBJ2-5; a weak D match, TRBD2 (6 bases). Germline V lookup: CDR1 SGHNT, CDR2 YYREEE (reference sequence). This CDR3 contains 14 residues. V was cut by 1 base and J by 2 bases, with 9 bases left in between. Written as DNA, the CDR3 is TGTGCCAGCAGCTTGATCGGGGGTCAAGAGACCCAGTACTTC. It is translated as CASSLIGGQETQYF.

The V call is TRBV7-2, the J call TRBJ1-1; D call uncertain. CDR1 is SGHTA, CDR2 FQGNSA, per germline. The length of the CDR3 is 13 residues. V was clipped by 4 bases and J by 0 bases, with 6 bases between them. Here the CDR3 reads CASSSQLNTEAFF. CDR3 sequence (DNA): TGTGCCAGCAGCTCCCAGCTGAACACTGAAGCTTTCTTT.

The rearrangement links TRBV2 to TRBJ1-5, with D possibly being TRBD1 (5 bases). Germline V CDR1 and CDR2: SNHLY, FYNNEI. V dropped 2 bases and J dropped 3 bases, with 11 bases sitting between them. This CDR3 region has 15 residues. In DNA form, the CDR3 reads TGTGCCAGCAGTGAACAGGGAGGCCACAATCAGCCCCAGCATTTT. This translates into CASSEQGGHNQPQHF. The whole variable domain, filled in from reference TRBV2 and TRBJ1-5, reads EPEVTQTPSHQVTQMGQEVILRCVPISNHLYFYWYRQILGQKVEFLVSFYNNEISEKSEIFDDQFSVERPDGSNFTLKIRSTKLEDSAMYFCASSEQGGHNQPQHFGDGTRLSIL.

This clone came up once. The V and J genes are TRBV7-9 and TRBJ1-1, with no clear D. This CDR3 spans 14 amino acids. Per germline, CDR1 SEHNR and CDR2 FQNEAQ (reference sequence). Trimming cost V 5 bases and J 4 bases, with 14 bases left between them. The CDR3 sequence: CASSLLTEVTEAFF. Here the CDR3 DNA reads TGTGCCAGCAGCCTACTTACAGAGGTCACTGAAGCTTTCTTT.

The chain couples TRBV18 to TRBJ1-3; D perhaps matches TRBD1 (6 bases). Trimming removed 6 bases from V and 2 bases from J, with 14 bases in between. The CDR3 contains 15 residues. CDR1 KGHSH and CDR2 LQKENI come from the germline V gene. In DNA form, the CDR3 reads TGTGCCAGCTCCCCTGGGTGGGGGCCTGGAAACACCATATATTTT. Translated, it gives CASSPGWGPGNTIYF.

The chain is built from TRBV6-5 and TRBJ2-1; a weak D match, TRBD2 (6 bases). Germline CDR1 and CDR2: MNHEY and SVGAGI. This CDR3 has 14 residues. V dropped 4 bases and J dropped 8 bases, with 15 bases sitting between them. CDR3 loop: CASSSLTSTDEQFF. CDR3 DNA sequence: TGTGCCAGCAGTTCCCTGACTAGTACGGATGAGCAGTTCTTC.

The rearrangement joins TRBV13 to TRBJ1-4; D is possibly TRBD1 (5 bases). Germline assignment: CDR1 PRHDT and CDR2 FYEKMQ (reference sequence). The CDR3 has 15 residues. V was cut by 4 bases and J by 1 base, with 10 bases left in between. The CDR3 loop reads CASSSLQETNEKLFF. The DNA for the CDR3 is TGTGCCAGCAGCTCCCTACAGGAAACTAATGAAAAACTGTTTTTT.

This chain links TRBV5-6 with TRBJ2-7; D unresolved. With 1 base removed from V and 3 bases from J, the gap between germline ends came to 11 bases. Germline values: CDR1 SGHDT, CDR2 YYEEEE. The CDR3 is 14 residues long. CDR3 nucleotides: TGTGCCAGCAGCTTGACGGAGATCGACTACGAGCAGTACTTC. As protein: CASSLTEIDYEQYF.

This chain uses TRBV15 with TRBJ1-2; TRBD1 matches 9 bases. This CDR3 spans 15 amino acids. Looked up from germline, CDR1 is LNHNV and CDR2 is YYDKDF (reference sequence). Trimming took 5 bases from V and 4 from J; bases not matched to a gene: 8. Here the CDR3 reads CATSPSGQGTYGYTF. The CDR3 nucleotides read TGTGCCACCAGCCCATCGGGACAGGGAACCTATGGCTACACCTTC. Full variable domain (missing parts from reference TRBV15 and TRBJ1-2): DAMVIQNPRYQVTQFGKPVTLSCSQTLNHNVMYWYQQKSSQAPKLLFHYYDKDFNNEADTPDNFQSRRPNTSFCFLDIRSPGLGDTAMYLCATSPSGQGTYGYTFGSGTRLTVV.

The J gene is TRBJ2-7, the V gene TRBV12-5, with D perhaps matching TRBD1 (7 bases). V gave up 6 bases and J gave up 6 bases, with 21 bases separating them. The CDR3 totals 15 residues. Germline V gene data show CDR1 as LGHNT and CDR2 as FRNRAP. The CDR3 spells CASGPGGTVFREQYF. DNA for the CDR3: TGTGCTAGTGGACCTGGGGGGACAGTATTTCGCGAGCAGTACTTC.

This chain joins TRBV30 and TRBJ1-2; 8 positions match TRBD1. Unmatched junction bases numbered 9, after V lost 5 bases and J lost 7 bases. Germline loops: CDR1 GTSNPN, CDR2 SVGIG (reference sequence). CDR3 length equals 13 residues. The CDR3 region is CAWVRQGSGGYTF. The CDR3 DNA sequence: TGTGCCTGGGTGAGACAGGGGTCGGGTGGCTACACCTTC.

The rearrangement links TRBV7-9 to TRBJ1-1; tentative D call: TRBD1 (5 bases). V dropped 5 bases and J dropped 4 bases, with 11 bases sitting between them. This CDR3 is 13 amino acids long. Germline-derived CDR1 and CDR2 are SEHNR and FQNEAQ (reference sequence). CDR3 in amino acids: CASSRDYGTEAFF. CDR3 coding DNA: TGTGCCAGCAGCCGGGACTACGGCACTGAAGCTTTCTTT.

For the CDR3, the DNA is TGTGCCAGCAGCTTAGGGGGCTCGACAGGATACGAGCAGTACTTC. Amino acid sequence: CASSLGGSTGYEQYF. This rearrangement joins TRBV27 to TRBJ2-7, with 7 bases lining up with TRBD1. The CDR3 runs 15 residues. Germline CDR1 is MNHEY and CDR2 is SMNVEV (reference sequence). The J segment lost 4 bases and the V segment lost 6 bases, leaving 12 bases of the junction unmatched.

The chain combines TRBV28 with TRBJ1-2; 7 bases map to TRBD1. The CDR3 contains 16 residues. Germline lookup yields CDR1 MDHEN and CDR2 SYDVKM. Germline trimming cut 7 bases from V and 0 bases from J; bases unmatched to any gene: 11. The CDR3 spells CASTSGQVGSNYGYTF. CDR3 in DNA: TGTGCCAGCACTTCCGGACAGGTCGGTTCTAACTATGGCTACACCTTC.

V usage is TRBV4-3 and J usage is TRBJ1-1; D is undetermined. Trimming took 2 bases from V and 1 from J, leaving 11 bases between them. Germline loops: CDR1 LGHNA, CDR2 YSLEER. The CDR3 is 15 residues long. The CDR3 protein is CASSQNPDGNTEAFF. In DNA, the CDR3 is TGCGCCAGCAGCCAAAATCCGGACGGGAACACTGAAGCTTTCTTT.